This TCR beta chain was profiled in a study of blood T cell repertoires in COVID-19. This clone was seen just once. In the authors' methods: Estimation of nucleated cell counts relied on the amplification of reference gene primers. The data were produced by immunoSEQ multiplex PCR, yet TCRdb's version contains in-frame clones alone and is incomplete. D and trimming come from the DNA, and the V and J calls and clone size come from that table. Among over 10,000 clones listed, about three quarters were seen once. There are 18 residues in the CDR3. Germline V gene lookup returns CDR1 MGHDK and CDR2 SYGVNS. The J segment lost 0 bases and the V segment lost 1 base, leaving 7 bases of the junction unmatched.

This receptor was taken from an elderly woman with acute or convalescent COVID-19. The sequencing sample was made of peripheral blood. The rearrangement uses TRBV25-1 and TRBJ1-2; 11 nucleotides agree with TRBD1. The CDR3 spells CASSESPGQGGTNYGYTF. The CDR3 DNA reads TGTGCCAGCAGTGAATCCCCGGGACAGGGGGGAACTAACTATGGCTACACCTTC.